This T cell receptor beta chain was sequenced in a study of identifying expanded T cells in peripheral blood. Study-wide points: About 1.2 clones differed between technical replicates, versus approximately 17 and 20 over time. Clone count variance between two-week samples rose with total template count.

Measured with immunoSEQ multiplex PCR; TCRdb has only the in-frame clones, and not every one. The profile covers some 120,000 clones, with roughly 82% appearing a single time and approximately 3% taken by the ten largest. Healthy donors had no documented immune events, such as infections, while sampled. A note on this clone: The antigen is unknown.

V dropped 2 bases and J dropped 1 base, with 14 bases sitting between them. This CDR3 has 16 residues. The germline gives CDR1 SGHTA, CDR2 FQGNSA. The source of this sequence is a person between 18 and 70 years old in good health. V and J are TRBV7-2 and TRBJ1-1, with a weak D call TRBD1 (6 bases). The sample consisted of blood. The CDR3 coding sequence is TGTGCCAGCAGCTTATCCGCCGGGACACCGAACACTGAAGCTTTCTTT. Amino acid sequence: CASSLSAGTPNTEAFF.